What follows are 16 T cell receptor beta chains derived from one specimen sequenced in a study of T-cell reconstitution after alpha-beta-depleted transplantation in children. A library of TCRbeta sequences, prepared with unique molecular identifiers, was generated. A single record per CDR3 protein comes from TCRdb applying MiXCR to the PCR reads. The sample holds approximately 250,000 distinct CDR3 sequences, 9.7% seen once. The source material was PBMCs from the stem cell graft donor, sampled from the stem cell graft. Source of these receptors: a human donor who donated a stem cell graft to a child with SCID.

Many counts were recorded for this clonotype. V and J are TRBV15 and TRBJ2-5, with D unclear. This CDR3 has 12 residues. Looked up from germline, CDR1 is LNHNV and CDR2 is YYDKDF (reference sequence). V lost 5 bases to trimming and J lost 4 bases, with 8 bases between them. CDR3 amino acids: CATSGLGETQYF. CDR3 nucleotides: TGTGCCACCAGCGGATTAGGAGAGACCCAGTACTTC.

In its sample, this clonotype was seen many times. The gene calls are TRBV5-1 and TRBJ2-5, with TRBD2 matching over 10 bases. With V trimmed by 0 bases and J by 5 bases, 7 bases remained unmatched. Germline V gene sequence: CDR1 SGHRS, CDR2 YFSETQ. The CDR3 is 16 amino acids. The CDR3 bases are TGCGCCAGCAGCTTGGCCCGACTAGCGGGTGTGGAGACCCAGTACTTC. Translating gives CASSLARLAGVETQYF.

This clonotype was counted ten times or more. The chain employs TRBV20-1 and TRBJ1-2, with D possibly being TRBD1 (5 bases). In germline, CDR1 is DFQATT, CDR2 SNEGSKA (reference sequence). CDR3 length: 14 residues. V was shortened by 6 bases and J by 5 bases, with 19 bases between the two germline ends. The CDR3 sequence is CSAPGDHPRYGYTF. Written as DNA, the CDR3 is TGCAGTGCCCCTGGGGACCACCCTAGATATGGCTACACCTTC.

This clonotype was picked up many times. CDR3 loop: CASSYSPGGSYEQYF. In DNA, the CDR3 is TGTGCCAGCAGTTATAGCCCAGGGGGCTCCTACGAGCAGTACTTC. The rearrangement uses TRBV6-5 and TRBJ2-7; 7 nucleotides agree with TRBD1. Per the germline V gene, CDR1 is MNHEY and CDR2 is SVGAGI. The CDR3 spans 15 residues. Trimming at V came to 3 bases and at J to 0 bases, leaving 5 bases not matched to a gene.

This clonotype was seen at least ten times. This rearrangement joins TRBV12-3 or TRBV12-4 to TRBJ2-1; D not certain. The CDR3 contains 11 residues. V lost 5 bases and J 9 bases, leaving 8 bases between the germline ends. The CDR3 DNA is TGTGCCAGCAGTGCAGGTCTTGAGCAGTTCTTC. It translates to CASSAGLEQFF.

This clonotype was seen a handful of times. The rearrangement links TRBV2 to TRBJ2-7, with 14 bases fitting TRBD2. J lost 5 bases, V lost 6 bases, and 12 bases had no gene match. The length of the CDR3 is 17 residues. Germline V CDR1 and CDR2: SNHLY, FYNNEI. The CDR3, as DNA: TGTGCCAGCAGGGGACTAGCGGGGGTATCTTGGAATGACGAGCAGTACTTC. Protein: CASRGLAGVSWNDEQYF.

This clonotype was seen at least ten times. The V and J genes are TRBV19 and TRBJ2-1, with 8 bases aligning to TRBD2. Losses at the gene ends were 2 bases for V and 4 bases for J; bases not matched to a gene: 1. CDR1 and CDR2 from the germline V gene are LNHDA and SQIVND (reference sequence). This CDR3 is built from 14 residues. CDR3 nucleotide sequence: TGTGCCAGTAGTATAAGCGGGAGATACAATGAGCAGTTCTTC. It is translated as CASSISGRYNEQFF.

CDR3 residues: CSARDPETSGGQETQYF. The CDR3 DNA reads as TGCAGTGCTAGAGATCCCGAGACTAGCGGGGGGCAAGAGACCCAGTACTTC. The chain uses TRBV20-1 and TRBJ2-5; 13 bases agree with TRBD2. CDR3 length equals 17 residues. Germline V lookup: CDR1 DFQATT, CDR2 SNEGSKA (reference sequence). The trim removed 0 bases at V and 2 bases at J, leaving 6 bases unmatched.

In this sample, this clonotype turned up many times. The DNA for the CDR3 is TGTGCCAGCAGGAGGCGGGATACGCAGTATTTT. Protein product: CASRRRDTQYF. V gene TRBV6-5 combines with J gene TRBJ2-3, with unresolved D. Deletions cut 6 bases from V and 6 bases from J, with 7 bases between. Germline loops: CDR1 MNHEY, CDR2 SVGAGI. The CDR3 is 11 residues long.

This clonotype was detected many times. The V gene is TRBV29-1, the J gene TRBJ1-5; 12 positions match TRBD1. CDR1 is SQVTM and CDR2 is ANQGSEA in the germline V gene. This CDR3 is built from 14 residues. V lost 6 bases to trimming and J lost 5 bases; unmatched junction nucleotides: 5. The CDR3 here is CSVRGTGGDQPQHF. The DNA for the CDR3 is TGCAGCGTGAGGGGGACAGGGGGCGATCAGCCCCAGCATTTT.

This clonotype was seen many times. The chain has TRBV9 and TRBJ2-3; a possible D gene is TRBD2 (5 bases). This CDR3 region has 16 residues. V was shortened by 1 base and J by 0 bases, with 12 bases between the two germline ends. Germline CDR1 is SGDLS and CDR2 is YYNGEE. The CDR3 DNA sequence: TGTGCCAGCAGCGTAACGGGATGGGGTAGCACAGATACGCAGTATTTT. It is translated as CASSVTGWGSTDTQYF.

This clonotype has a count of ten or more. J is TRBJ2-3 and V is TRBV7-2; D may be TRBD2 (6 bases). Deletions cut 1 base from V and 5 bases from J, with 13 bases between. Germline CDR1 reads SGHTA; CDR2 reads FQGNSA. The CDR3 has 15 residues. The CDR3 nucleotides read TGTGCCAGCAGCTTAGTGGGCGGGAAACAAGATACGCAGTATTTT. Translating gives CASSLVGGKQDTQYF. Full variable domain (rest looked up from reference TRBV7-2 and TRBJ2-3): GAGVSQSPSNKVTEKGKDVELRCDPISGHTALYWYRQSLGQGLEFLIYFQGNSAPDKSGLPSDRFSAERTGGSVSTLTIQRTQQEDSAVYLCASSLVGGKQDTQYFGPGTRLTVL.

This clonotype was picked up many times. The chain links TRBV18 to TRBJ2-1; D not resolved. V was cut by 2 bases and J by 5 bases, with 19 bases left in between. This CDR3 is 17 amino acids long. Germline CDR1 reads KGHSH; CDR2 reads LQKENI. CDR3 sequence reads: CASSPGPGRVGNNEQFF. DNA of the CDR3: TGTGCCAGCTCACCAGGCCCCGGTCGGGTCGGTAACAATGAGCAGTTCTTC.

This clonotype came up many times. Here the CDR3 reads CATSGTGATGELFF. CDR3 coding DNA: TGTGCCACCAGCGGGACAGGGGCCACCGGGGAGCTGTTTTTT. This chain uses TRBV24-1 with TRBJ2-2, with TRBD1 matching over 10 bases. This CDR3 contains 14 residues. The germline CDR1 and CDR2 sequences are KGHDR and SFDVKD. Trimming cost V 7 bases and J 4 bases; bases outside gene matches: 2.

J is TRBJ2-7 and V is TRBV2; 9 positions agree with TRBD1. J gave up 0 bases and V 6 bases, and 3 bases lay outside the gene matches. This CDR3 spans 14 amino acids. The V gene's germline CDR1 is SNHLY and CDR2 FYNNEI. The CDR3 region has the DNA TGTGCCAGCAGGGGACAGGGTGCCTCCTACGAGCAGTACTTC. Protein: CASRGQGASYEQYF.

This clonotype was seen at least ten times. The chain joins TRBV29-1 to TRBJ2-3; D may be TRBD1 or TRBD2 (5 bases each). There are 14 residues in the CDR3. Looked up from germline, CDR1 is SQVTM and CDR2 is ANQGSEA. The V and J ends lost 6 bases and 2 bases respectively, with 15 bases between them. Here the CDR3 reads CSVRGAGLTDTQYF. The CDR3 DNA sequence: TGCAGCGTCCGAGGGGCAGGGCTCACAGATACGCAGTATTTT.